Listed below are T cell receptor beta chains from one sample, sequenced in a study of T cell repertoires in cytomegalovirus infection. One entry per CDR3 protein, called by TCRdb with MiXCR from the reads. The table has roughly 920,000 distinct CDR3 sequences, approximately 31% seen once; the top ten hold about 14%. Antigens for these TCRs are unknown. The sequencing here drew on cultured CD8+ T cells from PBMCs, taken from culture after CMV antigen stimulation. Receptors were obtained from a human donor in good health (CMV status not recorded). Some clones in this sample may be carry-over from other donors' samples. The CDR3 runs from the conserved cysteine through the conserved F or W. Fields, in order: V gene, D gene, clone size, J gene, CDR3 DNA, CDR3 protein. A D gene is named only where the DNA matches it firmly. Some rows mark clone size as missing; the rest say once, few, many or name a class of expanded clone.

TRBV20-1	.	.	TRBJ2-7	TGCAGTGCTCGGACATCTTACGAGCAGTACTTC	CSARTSYEQYF
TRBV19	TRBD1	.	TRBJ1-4	TGTGCCACCGGGACAGGGGGTGAGGAAAAACTGTTTTTT	CATGTGGEEKLFF
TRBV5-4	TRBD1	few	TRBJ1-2	TGTGCCAGCAGCCCTCTGGGTAGAGGGGGCGACTATGGCTACACCTTC	CASSPLGRGGDYGYTF
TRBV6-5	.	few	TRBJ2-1	TGTGCCAGCAGTTACGTCGATCTTGGGGACTCCTTTCCAGGGGAGCAGTTCTTC	CASSYVDLGDSFPGEQFF
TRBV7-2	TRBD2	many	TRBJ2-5	TGTGCCAGCAGCTTACGACTAGCTCGAGAGACCCAGTACTTC	CASSLRLARETQYF
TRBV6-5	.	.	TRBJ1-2	TGTGCCAGCAGTTTGACTAACGGGAGGCTTCCCGGTGGGTCCTATGGCTACACCTTC	CASSLTNGRLPGGSYGYTF
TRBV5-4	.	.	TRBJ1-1	TGTGCCAGCAGCTTGGTCCCGGCGGGGGGTTTAGGTGAAGCTTTCTTT	CASSLVPAGGLGEAFF
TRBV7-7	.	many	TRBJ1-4	TGTGCTAGCAACCCAACAGGGCCTCCTACCGCAACTAATGAAAAACTGTTTTTT	CASNPTGPPTATNEKLFF
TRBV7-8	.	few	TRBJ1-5	TGTGCCAGCAGCTTAGGGGTATATACGGGATCTCAGCCCCAGCATTTT	CASSLGVYTGSQPQHF
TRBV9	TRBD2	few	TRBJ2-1	TGTGCCAGCAGCGTAGCTGCTAGCGGGGCCTACAATGAGCAGTTCTTC	CASSVAASGAYNEQFF
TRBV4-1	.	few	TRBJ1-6	TGCGCCAGCAGCCCCTGGACCGATAATTCACCCCTCCACTTT	CASSPWTDNSPLHF
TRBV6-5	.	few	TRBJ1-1	TGTGCCAGCAGTTACTCGGAGACGGCGAACACTGAAGCTTTCTTT	CASSYSETANTEAFF
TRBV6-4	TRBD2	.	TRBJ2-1	TGTGCCAGCAGCCCCACTAGCGGGGATAAGCAGTTCTTC	CASSPTSGDKQFF
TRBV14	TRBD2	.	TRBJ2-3	TGTGCCAGCAGCCAAGATCAGACCGGGACTATTCAATCTCACACAGATACGCAGTATTTT	CASSQDQTGTIQSHTDTQYF
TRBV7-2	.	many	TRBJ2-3	TGTGCCAGCAGCTTGGACCCCAGAGTGACAGATACGCAGTATTTT	CASSLDPRVTDTQYF
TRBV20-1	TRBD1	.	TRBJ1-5	TGCAGTACTACCAGGACAGGGGATCAGCCCCAGCATTTT	CSTTRTGDQPQHF
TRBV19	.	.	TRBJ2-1	TGTGCCAGTAGTATAATAGGGGCCGGTGAGCAGTTCTTC	CASSIIGAGEQFF
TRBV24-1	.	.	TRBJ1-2	TGTGCCACCAGTGAAAGTGGGGGGACCGCCGAAAAGTATGGCTACACCTTC	CATSESGGTAEKYGYTF
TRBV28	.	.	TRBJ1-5	TGTGCCAGCAGTACCACTCGACAGGCTTGGCAGCCCCAGCATTTT	CASSTTRQAWQPQHF
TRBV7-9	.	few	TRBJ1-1	TGTGCCAGCAGCTCGCAGGGTTTCCGCACTGAAGCTTTCTTT	CASSSQGFRTEAFF